In this sample, the clone carrying this T cell receptor beta chain turned up many times. V gave up 0 bases and J gave up 3 bases; unmatched junction bases: 5. Germline CDR1 SGHRS, CDR2 YFSETQ. The CDR3 spans 16 residues. This sample is part of a study of early T cells in non-severe SARS-CoV-2 infection. Study at large: The study sequenced bulk RNA from unsorted whole blood, with chains unpaired.

Via MiXCR, TCRdb re-called the 5' RACE reads, giving one row per CDR3 protein. The sample lists some 30,000 distinct CDR3 sequences, roughly 4.5% seen once, with 5.5% to 6% in the top ten. Sequenced: whole blood. The origin of this receptor is an adult who was a healthcare worker with PCR-confirmed SARS-CoV-2 infection or an uninfected control (not recorded which). V usage is TRBV5-1 and J usage is TRBJ2-5; TRBD1 matches at 10 bases. CDR3 region: CASSLALTGGEETQYF. The CDR3 DNA follows: TGCGCCAGCAGCTTGGCCCTGACAGGGGGCGAAGAGACCCAGTACTTC.